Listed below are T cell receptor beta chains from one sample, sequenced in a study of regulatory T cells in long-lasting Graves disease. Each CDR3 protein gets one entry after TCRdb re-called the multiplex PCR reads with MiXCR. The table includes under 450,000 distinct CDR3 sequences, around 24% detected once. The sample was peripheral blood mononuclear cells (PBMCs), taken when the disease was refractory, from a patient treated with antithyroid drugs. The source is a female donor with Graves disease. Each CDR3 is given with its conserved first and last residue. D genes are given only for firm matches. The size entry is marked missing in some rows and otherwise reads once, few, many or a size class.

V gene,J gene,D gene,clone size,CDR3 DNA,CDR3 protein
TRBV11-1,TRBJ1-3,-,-,TGTGCCAGCAGCTCCGTGGGCCAGCGCGGAAACACCATATATTTT,CASSSVGQRGNTIYF
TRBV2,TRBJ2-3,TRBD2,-,TGTGCCAGCAGTTTCGGGACTACTTCGACAGATACGCAGTATTTT,CASSFGTTSTDTQYF
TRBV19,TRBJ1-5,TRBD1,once,TGTGCCAGTAGTATGTCAAACAGGGGGGTTGATGGCAATCAGCCCCAGCATTTT,CASSMSNRGVDGNQPQHF
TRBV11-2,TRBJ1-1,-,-,TGTGCCAGCAGCTTAGGACGCGGGAGAGGGACCAACACTGAAGCTTTCTTT,CASSLGRGRGTNTEAFF
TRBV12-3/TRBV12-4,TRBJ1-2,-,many,TGTGCCAGCAGTTCCCCGACAGCGGTCAACTATGGCTACACCTTC,CASSSPTAVNYGYTF
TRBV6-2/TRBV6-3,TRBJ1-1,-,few,TGTGCCAGCAAGCAGGGGACCATGAACACTGAAGCTTTCTTT,CASKQGTMNTEAFF
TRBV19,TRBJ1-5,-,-,TGTGCCAGTAGTACCAAGGGAAATCAGCCCCAGCATTTT,CASSTKGNQPQHF
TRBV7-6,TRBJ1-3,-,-,TGTGCCAGCAGCTCGACCCACAAAAAAACAGGGTCGTCCGGAAACACCATATATTTT,CASSSTHKKTGSSGNTIYF
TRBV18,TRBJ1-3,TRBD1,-,TGTGCCAGCTCACCTCGGACGGACAGGGCTGGAAACGCCATATATTTT,CASSPRTDRAGNAIYF
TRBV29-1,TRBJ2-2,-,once,TGCAGCGTTGAGCTTGCCGGGACCGGGCGGAGCGGGGAGCTGTTTTTT,CSVELAGTGRSGELFF
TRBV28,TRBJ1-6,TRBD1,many,TGTGCCAGCACCCCAGGGGGAGTAGTGGCACCCCTCCACTTT,CASTPGGVVAPLHF
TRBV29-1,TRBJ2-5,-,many,TGCAGCGTACCGGAGGATAGGACCCAGTACTTC,CSVPEDRTQYF
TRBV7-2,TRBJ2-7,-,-,TGTGCCAGCAGCCCCATCCTAAGTCGTGGCAGGCCATTTAATGAGCAGTACTTC,CASSPILSRGRPFNEQYF
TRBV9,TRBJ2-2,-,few,TGTGCCAGCAGCGTAAAGAAAACAGGGAGTACACCCGGGGAGCTGTTTTTT,CASSVKKTGSTPGELFF
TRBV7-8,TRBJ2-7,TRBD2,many,TGTGCCAGCAGCTTAGGGACTAGCGGCCCCTACGAGCAGTACTTC,CASSLGTSGPYEQYF
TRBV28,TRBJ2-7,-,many,TGTGCCAGCATAAGCCCCGACCGTACCTACGAGCAGTACTTC,CASISPDRTYEQYF
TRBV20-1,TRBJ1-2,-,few,TGCAGTGCTAGAGACCCCGAAAGGACAGCTAACTATGGCTACACCTTC,CSARDPERTANYGYTF
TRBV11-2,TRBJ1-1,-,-,TGTGCCAGCAGCTCAAAGGGACCTCGGAACACTGAAGCTTTCTTT,CASSSKGPRNTEAFF
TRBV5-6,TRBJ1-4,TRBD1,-,TGTGCCAGCAGCCAGGGGGACAGCGATGCGAAACTGTTTTTT,CASSQGDSDAKLFF
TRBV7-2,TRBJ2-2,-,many,TGTGCCAGCAGCCGAAACGGCGGGGAGCTGTTTTTT,CASSRNGGELFF
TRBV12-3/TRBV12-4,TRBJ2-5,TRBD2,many,TGTGCCAGCACCTCGAGCGGGAGGGCCGCGGAGACCCAGTACTTC,CASTSSGRAAETQYF
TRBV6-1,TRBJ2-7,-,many,TGTGCCAGCAGCAGGGACGGGGTTTTGGACGAGCAGTACTTC,CASSRDGVLDEQYF
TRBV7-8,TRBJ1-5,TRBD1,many,TGTGCCAGCAGCCAGGGACAGCAAGGTCAGCCCCAGCATTTT,CASSQGQQGQPQHF
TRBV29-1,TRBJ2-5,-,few,TGCAGCGCCACGCCTTCGGGGCGCGAAGAGACCCAGTACTTC,CSATPSGREETQYF
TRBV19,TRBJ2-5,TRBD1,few,TGTGCCAGTAGTTCGGACAGGAGAAAAGAGACCCAGTACTTC,CASSSDRRKETQYF
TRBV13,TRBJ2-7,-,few,TGTGCCAGCGCGAAGGGGGTAGCGGTCCTCCGGGACGAGCAGTACTTC,CASAKGVAVLRDEQYF
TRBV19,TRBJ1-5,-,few,TGTGCCAGTACCCCCGGAGGGGTGCAGCCCCAGCATTTT,CASTPGGVQPQHF
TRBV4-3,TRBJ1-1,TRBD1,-,TGCGCCAGCAGCCAAGCCTGGTATCAGGGGGCCGGCACTGAAGCTTTCTTT,CASSQAWYQGAGTEAFF
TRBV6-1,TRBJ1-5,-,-,TGTGCCAGCAGCAAAGAGGGGGGAATTAATCAGCCCCAGCATTTT,CASSKEGGINQPQHF
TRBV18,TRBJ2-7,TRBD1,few,TGTGCCAGCTCCCGAAAACCGACAGGGGCCGACTACGAGCAGTACTTC,CASSRKPTGADYEQYF
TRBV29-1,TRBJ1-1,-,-,TGCAGCGCCGAAAGATCCGCGAACACTGAAGCTTTCTTT,CSAERSANTEAFF
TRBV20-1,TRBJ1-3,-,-,TGCAGTGCTCAGACCGGAACCTCTGGAAACACCATATATTTT,CSAQTGTSGNTIYF
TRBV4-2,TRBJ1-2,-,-,TGTGCCAGCAGCCAGGACAGTCCGATTACAATTAACTATGGCTACACCTTC,CASSQDSPITINYGYTF
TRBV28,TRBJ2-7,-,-,TGTGCCAGCAGTAGCCTAGGGGCCAAAGGCTCCTACGAGCAGTACTTC,CASSSLGAKGSYEQYF
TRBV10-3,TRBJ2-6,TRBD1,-,TGTGCCATCAGTGGCCGGGACAGGGCTTCAGGGGCCAACGTCCTGACTTTC,CAISGRDRASGANVLTF
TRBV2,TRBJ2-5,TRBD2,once,TGTGCCAGCAGAGTGAGTGGACAGCATCTAGCGGGAGGAGAGACCCAGTACTTC,CASRVSGQHLAGGETQYF
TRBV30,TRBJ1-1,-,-,TGTGCCTGGACTAATCGAGCCCCAGCCCAAGCTTTCTTT,CAWTNRAPAQAFF
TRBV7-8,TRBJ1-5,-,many,TGTGCCAGCAGGTCAGACGACCTCAATCAGCCCCAGCATTTT,CASRSDDLNQPQHF
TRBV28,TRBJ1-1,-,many,TGTGCCAGCAGTTTATTGGCAGGAGGGAACACTGAAGCTTTCTTT,CASSLLAGGNTEAFF
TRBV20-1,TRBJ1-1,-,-,TGCAGTGCTTCAGGGGATTGGGGGGATAACACTGAAGCTTTCTTT,CSASGDWGDNTEAFF
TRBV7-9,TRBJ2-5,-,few,TGTGCCAGCAGCTTCAGGGCAGCCCAAGAGACCCAGTACTTC,CASSFRAAQETQYF
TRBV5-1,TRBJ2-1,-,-,TGCGCCAGCAGCTTGGAGGGGGGCCGTAGCTCCTACAATGAGCAGTTCTTC,CASSLEGGRSSYNEQFF
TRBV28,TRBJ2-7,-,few,TGTGCCAGCAGTTTATACGGTATCGCGTACTTC,CASSLYGIAYF
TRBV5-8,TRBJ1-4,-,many,TGTGCCAGCAGCCCAGGCCAGATAGATGATGAAAAACTGTTTTTT,CASSPGQIDDEKLFF
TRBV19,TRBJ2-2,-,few,TGTGCCAGTAGTGTTCCGGGCCAAAGATTCGGGTCCGGGGAGCTGTTTTTT,CASSVPGQRFGSGELFF
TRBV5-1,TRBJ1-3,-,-,TGCGCCAGCAGTTCCTCGGACACCATATATTTT,CASSSSDTIYF
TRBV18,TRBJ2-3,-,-,TGTGCCAGCTCTCGAGAAGTTGGGGTCACAGATACGCAGTATTTT,CASSREVGVTDTQYF
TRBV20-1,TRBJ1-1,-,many,TGCAGTGCTAGACCCCGAAACACTGAAGCTTTCTTT,CSARPRNTEAFF
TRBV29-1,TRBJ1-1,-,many,TGCAGCGTTGTTGGGCAGATGAACACTGAAGCTTTCTTT,CSVVGQMNTEAFF
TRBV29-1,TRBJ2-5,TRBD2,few,TGCAGCGTTGAGGGACTAGCGGGACCTTACCAAGAGACCCAGTACTTC,CSVEGLAGPYQETQYF
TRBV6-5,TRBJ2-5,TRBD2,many,TGTGCCAGCAGTTCTAGCGGGGGGAAGGGGACCCAGTACTTC,CASSSSGGKGTQYF
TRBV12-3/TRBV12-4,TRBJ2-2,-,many,TGTGCCAGCAGTTTATCGTGGACTACCGGGGAGCTGTTTTTT,CASSLSWTTGELFF
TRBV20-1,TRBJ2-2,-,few,TGCAGTGCTAGTGGGGGACGGAGGCGCCATGAGGCCGGGGAGCTGTTTTTT,CSASGGRRRHEAGELFF
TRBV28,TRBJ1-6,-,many,TGTGCCAGCAGTTTGCAGGCGTCACCCCTCCACTTT,CASSLQASPLHF
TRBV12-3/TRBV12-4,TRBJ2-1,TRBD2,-,TGTGCCAGCAGCCCTAGAGCGGGAGGGTACAATGAGCAGTTCTTC,CASSPRAGGYNEQFF